The 26 T cell receptor beta chains reported below all come from one sample, sequenced in a study of lymphopenia after photon versus proton radiotherapy. Using immunoSEQ multiplex PCR, the repertoire was profiled, and TCRdb retains in-frame clones only, with some absent. Counted here are some 25,000 clones, over 80% occurring once; the ten biggest clones make up 3% to 4%. The sample consisted of peripheral blood, taken from a patient treated with photon-based radiotherapy. The origin of the receptors is a woman in her forties or fifties with pancreatic cancer.

This clone has more than one count but fewer than ten. The chain couples TRBV9 to TRBJ1-4; the D gene is possibly TRBD1 (5 bases). With 0 bases removed from V and 8 bases from J, the gap between germline ends came to 23 bases. CDR1 SGDLS and CDR2 YYNGEE come from the germline V gene. This CDR3 is 18 amino acids long. The CDR3 spells CASSVDGRASEFSEKLFF. DNA of the CDR3: TGTGCCAGCAGCGTAGACGGCAGGGCGTCAGAGTTTAGCGAAAAACTGTTTTTT.

The chain joins TRBV5-4 to TRBJ2-3; a possible D gene is TRBD2 (5 bases). V lost 2 bases to trimming and J lost 2 bases, with 18 bases between them. The CDR3 is 17 amino acids. Per the germline V gene, CDR1 is SGHNT and CDR2 is YYREEE (reference sequence). The CDR3 spells CASSFDPAATHTDTQYF. The CDR3 DNA sequence: TGTGCCAGCAGCTTTGATCCAGCGGCTACACACACAGATACGCAGTATTTT.

The chain recombines TRBV20-1 with TRBJ1-5; possibly TRBD1 for D (5 bases). Germline V gives CDR1 DFQATT, CDR2 SNEGSKA (reference sequence). The CDR3 is 9 residues long. CDR3 protein: CGGGKPQHF. The DNA of the CDR3 is TGCGGCGGGGGAAAGCCCCAGCATTTT.

The J gene is TRBJ2-1, the V gene TRBV4-1; TRBD2 aligns across 11 bases. Germline V gene data show CDR1 as MGHRA and CDR2 as YSYEKL. The CDR3 totals 15 residues. Trimming at V came to 4 bases and at J to 4 bases, leaving 3 bases not matched to a gene. The CDR3 spells CASSPGLAVYNEQFF. The CDR3 DNA is TGCGCCAGCAGCCCGGGACTAGCGGTATACAATGAGCAGTTCTTC.

The J gene is TRBJ1-6, the V gene TRBV27; TRBD1 matches 7 bases. CDR1 and CDR2 from the germline V gene are MNHEY and SMNVEV (reference sequence). The CDR3 is 16 amino acids. With V trimmed by 0 bases and J by 5 bases, 4 bases remained unmatched. The DNA for the CDR3 is TGTGCCAGCAGTTTATCCCCAGGGGGGGATAATTCACCCCTCCACTTT. This encodes CASSLSPGGDNSPLHF.

The chain couples TRBV10-2 to TRBJ2-2; 12 bases line up with TRBD2. J lost 4 bases, V lost 5 bases, and 2 bases had no gene match. Germline V gene data show CDR1 as WSHSY and CDR2 as SAAADI. This CDR3 has 15 amino acids. This CDR3 reads CASSLAGGGTGELFF. The CDR3 DNA is TGCGCCAGCAGTCTAGCGGGAGGGGGCACCGGGGAGCTGTTTTTT.

The chain uses TRBV28 and TRBJ1-3; 7 bases agree with TRBD1. V lost 6 bases, J lost 1 base, and 6 bases stayed unmatched. The CDR3 runs to 15 residues. Germline lookup yields CDR1 MDHEN and CDR2 SYDVKM. The CDR3 here is CASSRDRVSGNTIYF. The CDR3 DNA reads TGTGCCAGCAGCCGAGACAGGGTGTCTGGAAACACCATATATTTT.

The chain employs TRBV25-1 and TRBJ2-7; TRBD1 is a possible D gene (5 bases). Germline CDR1 reads MGHDK; CDR2 reads SYGVNS. V was trimmed by 8 bases and J by 1 base, leaving 12 bases between them. The CDR3 has 13 residues. The CDR3 loop is CASSPTESYEQYF. CDR3 bases: TGTGCCAGCTCACCGACAGAATCCTACGAGCAGTACTTC.

V usage is TRBV9 and J usage is TRBJ2-1; 10 bases line up with TRBD2. Trimming cost V 4 bases and J 3 bases; bases outside gene matches: 7. This CDR3 region has 16 residues. CDR1 is SGDLS and CDR2 is YYNGEE in the germline V gene. The CDR3 nucleotides read TGTGCCAGCAGCCAACACATAGCGGGGGGCTACAATGAGCAGTTCTTC. Translated, it gives CASSQHIAGGYNEQFF.

On this clone itself: The same CDR3 arises from other DNA sequences in this sample as well. The V and J genes are TRBV9 and TRBJ2-1, with 13 bases identical to TRBD2. Germline CDR1 SGDLS, CDR2 YYNGEE. The CDR3 is 15 residues long. After removal of 2 bases from V and 6 bases from J, the junction contained 2 bases not matched to a gene. For the CDR3, the DNA is TGTGCCAGCAGCGTCTGGACTAGCGGGAGCAATGAGCAGTTCTTC. Its translation is CASSVWTSGSNEQFF.

The rearrangement links TRBV10-2 to TRBJ1-3; D is perhaps TRBD1 (6 bases). Germline loops: CDR1 WSHSY, CDR2 SAAADI. CDR3 length equals 14 residues. Trimming left V 11 bases short and J 0 bases short, with 14 bases between. As DNA, the CDR3 is TGCGCCGCCTCCGGGACAAACTCTGGAAACACCATATATTTT. As protein: CAASGTNSGNTIYF.

DNA of the CDR3: TGTGCCAGCAGCTTGGCCTTCACAGGGGGCTGGGACACTGAAGCTTTCTTT. Translation: CASSLAFTGGWDTEAFF. The genes are TRBV5-5 and TRBJ1-1; 9 bases align to TRBD1. This CDR3 is 17 amino acids long. V gave up 0 bases and J gave up 3 bases; unmatched junction bases: 9. CDR1 SGHKS and CDR2 YYEKEE come from the germline V gene (reference sequence).

The V and J genes are TRBV13 and TRBJ2-3; 9 bases agree with TRBD1. The CDR3 has 15 amino acids. Germline assignment: CDR1 PRHDT and CDR2 FYEKMQ (reference sequence). V lost 5 bases and J lost 2; bases outside the gene matches: 5. Here the CDR3 DNA reads TGTGCCAGCAGCAGGGGGGACAGGGCCACAGATACGCAGTATTTT. Translating it yields CASSRGDRATDTQYF.

The J gene is TRBJ2-7, the V gene TRBV30, with a possible D match to TRBD2 (6 bases). CDR3 length equals 17 residues. Trimming removed 1 base at V and 6 bases at J, with 25 bases between. Germline V lookup: CDR1 GTSNPN, CDR2 SVGIG (reference sequence). The chain's CDR3 is CAWSGLGWTTNTPEQYF. The CDR3 nucleotides are TGTGCCTGGAGTGGATTAGGATGGACTACTAATACCCCCGAGCAGTACTTC. The full variable domain, completed using reference TRBV30 and TRBJ2-7, is SQTIHQWPATLVQPVGSPLSLECTVEGTSNPNLYWYRQAAGRGLQLLFYSVGIGQISSEVPQNLSASRPQDRQFILSSKKLLLSDSGFYLCAWSGLGWTTNTPEQYFGPGTRLTVT.

The V gene is TRBV13, the J gene TRBJ2-3, with D maybe TRBD2 (7 bases). From germline, CDR1 is PRHDT and CDR2 FYEKMQ (reference sequence). The CDR3 is 19 residues long. V lost 5 bases and J 2 bases, leaving 26 bases between the germline ends. CDR3 residues: CASSLSPSGRGAPTDTQYF. CDR3 nucleotide sequence: TGTGCCAGCAGCCTTTCCCCTAGTGGGAGGGGGGCACCCACAGATACGCAGTATTTT.

This clone was detected once. The chain carries TRBV29-1 and TRBJ1-1; the D gene is possibly TRBD1 (5 bases). The CDR3 runs to 12 residues. The V end lost 7 bases, the J end lost 7 bases, and 16 bases lay between the germline ends. Per the germline V gene, CDR1 is SQVTM and CDR2 is ANQGSEA. This chain's CDR3 is CSARGPGGEAFF. CDR3 nucleotides: TGCAGCGCCCGCGGGCCGGGGGGTGAAGCTTTCTTT.

The chain recombines TRBV7-9 with TRBJ2-5, with unresolved D. The CDR3 is 13 amino acids. Trimming took off 1 base at V and 2 bases at J, with 5 bases between the two ends. Germline CDR1 reads SEHNR; CDR2 reads FQNEAQ (reference sequence). CDR3 sequence (DNA): TGTGCCAGCAGCTTAGGGCCTCAAGAGACCCAGTACTTC. Amino acid sequence: CASSLGPQETQYF.

The chain uses TRBV29-1 and TRBJ2-7; D unresolved. The CDR3 is 13 amino acids. Looked up from germline, CDR1 is SQVTM and CDR2 is ANQGSEA. With 5 bases removed from V and 3 bases from J, the gap between germline ends came to 14 bases. The CDR3 sequence: CSVIGPDNYEQYF. The CDR3 nucleotides read TGCAGCGTTATCGGGCCAGATAACTACGAGCAGTACTTC.

The chain employs TRBV11-2 and TRBJ1-1; 10 bases are shared with TRBD1. V lost 5 bases and J lost 1; bases outside the gene matches: 4. Per germline, CDR1 SGHAT and CDR2 FQNNGV. This CDR3 is 15 amino acids long. The DNA for the CDR3 is TGTGCCAGCAGCCTCGGGACAGGGGAGAACACTGAAGCTTTCTTT. This encodes CASSLGTGENTEAFF.

The rearrangement uses TRBV27 and TRBJ2-3; 7 bases match TRBD1. The CDR3 has 15 amino acids. Trimming removed 3 bases from V and 3 bases from J; junction bases left unmatched: 6. Per germline, CDR1 MNHEY and CDR2 SMNVEV (reference sequence). CDR3 amino acids: CASSLGTAETDTQYF. The CDR3 bases are TGTGCCAGCAGTTTGGGGACAGCGGAGACAGATACGCAGTATTTT.

V and J are TRBV4-2 and TRBJ1-4; TRBD1 matches at 9 bases. Germline CDR1 is LGHNA and CDR2 is YNFKEQ. With V trimmed by 6 bases and J by 4 bases, 9 bases remained unmatched. This CDR3 contains 16 residues. CDR3 protein: CASRFTQGAINEKLFF. CDR3 nucleotide sequence: TGTGCCAGCAGGTTCACACAGGGGGCAATTAATGAAAAACTGTTTTTT.

V gene TRBV6-5 combines with J gene TRBJ1-1, with TRBD1 matching 7 bases. Germline loops: CDR1 MNHEY, CDR2 SVGAGI. The ends lost 6 bases at V and 12 bases at J; junction bases unmatched: 13. The CDR3 consists of 13 residues. CDR3 sequence reads: CASRPPGQSLPFF. For the CDR3, the DNA is TGTGCCAGCAGGCCCCCGGGACAGTCTTTACCTTTCTTT.

The chain uses TRBV5-1 and TRBJ1-1; D is uncertain. This CDR3 spans 15 amino acids. V lost 2 bases and J 6 bases, leaving 17 bases between the germline ends. CDR1 and CDR2 (germline): SGHRS, YFSETQ. In DNA form, the CDR3 reads TGCGCCAGCAGCTTCAACGGACCGACAATGGCTGAAGCTTTCTTT. This sequence encodes CASSFNGPTMAEAFF.

This clone was observed a handful of times. This rearrangement joins TRBV27 to TRBJ2-1, with 9 bases fitting TRBD2. The CDR3 consists of 17 residues. In germline, CDR1 is MNHEY, CDR2 SMNVEV (reference sequence). Germline trimming cut 5 bases from V and 1 base from J; bases unmatched to any gene: 9. The CDR3 here is CASSHGRAGGSYNEQFF. CDR3 bases: TGTGCCAGCAGTCACGGTCGGGCGGGAGGGTCCTACAATGAGCAGTTCTTC.

This clone was seen just once. The chain uses TRBV6-6 and TRBJ2-2; 11 positions match TRBD2. The CDR3 spans 16 residues. Germline V lookup: CDR1 MNHNY, CDR2 SVGAGI (reference sequence). V was pared by 5 bases and J by 1 base, with 3 bases of the junction left unmatched. The CDR3 sequence: CASSLSGRGNTGELFF. CDR3 sequence (DNA): TGTGCCAGCAGTCTTAGCGGGAGGGGGAACACCGGGGAGCTGTTTTTT.

The chain has TRBV4-3 and TRBJ2-4, with 7 bases matching TRBD1. The germline V gene has CDR1 LGHNA and CDR2 YSLEER. The ends lost 0 bases at V and 3 bases at J; junction bases unmatched: 8. The CDR3 covers 17 residues. CDR3 sequence reads: CASSQDVGGWGKNIQYF. DNA for the CDR3: TGCGCCAGCAGCCAAGATGTAGGGGGCTGGGGCAAAAACATTCAGTACTTC.